The clone carrying this T cell receptor beta chain showed up many times. The record originates from a study of tumor-infiltrating lymphocytes in oesophageal squamous cell carcinoma. MiXCR, applied by TCRdb to the PCR reads, yields one record per CDR3 protein. This sample has 23,000 or so distinct CDR3 sequences, with 38% found just once. This CDR3 is built from 15 residues. V was pared by 4 bases and J by 4 bases, with 14 bases between. Germline assignment: CDR1 SGHDT and CDR2 YYEEEE. Specimen: esophageal tumor tissue. The chain uses TRBV5-6 and TRBJ2-2, with a possible D match to TRBD2 (7 bases). The clonotype comes from a male donor with esophageal squamous cell carcinoma. The CDR3 here is CASSRQGRGTGELFF. DNA of the CDR3: TGTGCCAGCAGCCGGCAGGGGAGGGGCACCGGGGAGCTGTTTTTT. The full variable domain, with the rest looked up from reference TRBV5-6 and TRBJ2-2, is DAGVTQSPTHLIKTRGQQVTLRCSPKSGHDTVSWYQQALGQGPQFIFQYYEEEERQRGNFPDRFSGHQFPNYSSELNVNALLLGDSALYLCASSRQGRGTGELFFGEGSRLTVL.